The TCR beta chain described here comes from a study of cytomegalovirus exposure and HLA in healthy donors. Study-wide context: Some 85 million unique TCRs, all from HLA-typed donors, were included in an early release of the data.

V was clipped by 1 base and J by 8 bases, with 8 bases between them. Looked up from germline, CDR1 is MNHNS and CDR2 is SASEGT. The CDR3 is made up of 12 amino acids. Vbeta (60) and Jbeta (13) primers were used in the PCR. Produced via immunoSEQ multiplex PCR; TCRdb's table is partial and in-frame only. The sample contains 74,000 or so clones, about 80% of which appear only once. Sample: PBMCs. This clonotype was obtained from a woman in her 40s in good health and CMV-seronegative. The chain combines TRBV6-1 with TRBJ1-1; D ambiguous. The CDR3 nucleotides are TGTGCCAGCAGTGAAGGGAGAGCCGAAGCTTTCTTT. Residues: CASSEGRAEAFF.